These 13 T cell receptor beta chains came from one sample sequenced in a study of T cells in tuberculosis. Time point denoted: new active TB diagnosis, blood taken before or within 7 days of starting treatment. Using immunoSEQ multiplex PCR, the repertoire was profiled, and TCRdb retains in-frame clones only, with some absent. This table has tens of thousands of clones, 70% to 90% appearing once. This sample comprised PBMCs, obtained at tuberculosis diagnosis. The origin of the receptors is an adult with tuberculosis.

This chain uses TRBV7-2 with TRBJ2-3; the D gene is possibly TRBD2 (6 bases). This CDR3 region has 14 residues. The germline gives CDR1 SGHTA, CDR2 FQGNSA. Trimming cost V 5 bases and J 0 bases, with 9 bases left between them. The CDR3 here is CASSAGGSTDTQYF. For the CDR3, the DNA is TGTGCCAGCAGCGCTGGGGGGAGCACAGATACGCAGTATTTT.

The chain joins TRBV7-2 to TRBJ2-3; 16 bases agree with TRBD2. In germline, CDR1 is SGHTA, CDR2 FQGNSA. Trimming cost V 4 bases and J 1 base; bases outside gene matches: 5. The CDR3 spans 18 residues. The CDR3 protein is CASSSGTSGGAGTDTQYF. CDR3 nucleotide sequence: TGTGCCAGCAGCTCCGGGACTAGCGGGGGGGCGGGCACAGATACGCAGTATTTT.

The chain carries TRBV5-8 and TRBJ2-5; 8 nucleotides align to TRBD1. V dropped 4 bases and J dropped 5; count of bases not matched to a gene: 10. CDR1 and CDR2 from the germline V gene are SGHTS and YDEGEE. This CDR3 has 15 residues. The CDR3 spells CASSRRSGGSETQYF. The CDR3 DNA follows: TGTGCCAGCAGCCGCCGGTCAGGGGGCAGTGAGACCCAGTACTTC. Combining the CDR3 with reference TRBV5-8 and TRBJ2-5 gives the whole variable domain EAGVTQSPTHLIKTRGQQATLRCSPISGHTSVYWYQQALGLGLQFLLWYDEGEERNRGNFPPRFSGRQFPNYSSELNVNALELEDSALYLCASSRRSGGSETQYFGPGTRLLVL.

The rearrangement joins TRBV11-2 to TRBJ1-1; 10 bases match TRBD1. The junction had 12 bases not matched to a gene; V was cut back by 8 bases and J by 6 bases. Germline V gene lookup returns CDR1 SGHAT and CDR2 FQNNGV. The CDR3 sequence is 15 residues long. CDR3 bases: TGTGCCAGCCTCAATACAGGACAGGGGGGCGCTGAAGCTTTCTTT. Amino acids: CASLNTGQGGAEAFF.

J is TRBJ2-5 and V is TRBV4-3; 7 bases are a match to TRBD1. This CDR3 is 14 amino acids long. J lost 3 bases, V lost 4 bases, and 5 bases had no gene match. CDR1 and CDR2 from the germline V gene are LGHNA and YSLEER. As DNA, the CDR3 is TGCGCCAGCAGCCGTTCAGGGGGAAAAGAGACCCAGTACTTC. It codes for CASSRSGGKETQYF.

This chain uses TRBV5-1 with TRBJ1-1; D remains unclear. The CDR3 totals 12 residues. V lost 3 bases, J lost 3 bases, and 6 bases lay in between. In germline, CDR1 is SGHRS, CDR2 YFSETQ. CDR3 sequence: CASSWGDTEAFF. The CDR3 DNA reads as TGCGCCAGCAGCTGGGGAGACACTGAAGCTTTCTTT.

This clone was observed a single time. This sequence joins TRBV4-3 and TRBJ1-2; D not certain. Between the trimmed V and J ends, which lost 2 bases and 2 bases, there was a span of 9 bases. Germline V lookup: CDR1 LGHNA, CDR2 YSLEER. The CDR3 sequence is 14 residues long. In nucleotides, the CDR3 is TGCGCCAGCAGCCAAACCGCCAGGAACTATGGCTACACCTTC. Translating it yields CASSQTARNYGYTF.

The chain recombines TRBV15 with TRBJ2-2; a weak D match, TRBD2 (6 bases). Germline-derived CDR1 and CDR2 are LNHNV and YYDKDF (reference sequence). Trimming shortened V by 3 bases and J by 8 bases, and 10 bases separated the two germline ends. The CDR3 has 13 amino acids. CDR3 nucleotides: TGTGCCACCAGCAGGGGGAGGATTGGGGAGCTGTTTTTT. Its protein product is CATSRGRIGELFF. Based on the CDR3 plus reference TRBV15 and TRBJ2-2, the full variable domain is DAMVIQNPRYQVTQFGKPVTLSCSQTLNHNVMYWYQQKSSQAPKLLFHYYDKDFNNEADTPDNFQSRRPNTSFCFLDIRSPGLGDTAMYLCATSRGRIGELFFGEGSRLTVL.

The chain carries TRBV9 and TRBJ2-1; TRBD1 matches 7 bases. The CDR3 covers 15 residues. CDR1 SGDLS and CDR2 YYNGEE come from the germline V gene. With V trimmed by 4 bases and J by 3 bases, 7 bases remained unmatched. This CDR3 reads CASSSQGQDYNEQFF. CDR3 bases: TGTGCCAGCAGCTCCCAAGGACAGGACTACAATGAGCAGTTCTTC.

The V gene is TRBV5-6, the J gene TRBJ2-7, with 12 bases lining up with TRBD1. The trim removed 3 bases at V and 4 bases at J, leaving 2 bases unmatched. CDR3 size: 14 residues. Germline-derived CDR1 and CDR2 are SGHDT and YYEEEE. DNA of the CDR3: TGTGCCAGCAGCTGGGGACAGGGGGCATACGAGCAGTACTTC. It encodes CASSWGQGAYEQYF. Variable domain in full (rest from reference TRBV5-6 and TRBJ2-7): DAGVTQSPTHLIKTRGQQVTLRCSPKSGHDTVSWYQQALGQGPQFIFQYYEEEERQRGNFPDRFSGHQFPNYSSELNVNALLLGDSALYLCASSWGQGAYEQYFGPGTRLTVT.

CDR3 in DNA: TGTGCCAGCAGCCAAGATCTCTCGCAGGGCCACGAGCAGTACTTC. It yields the protein CASSQDLSQGHEQYF. The chain recombines TRBV4-2 with TRBJ2-7, with D maybe TRBD1 (5 bases). Germline CDR1 reads LGHNA; CDR2 reads YNFKEQ. Trimming cost V 0 bases and J 5 bases, with 14 bases left between them. The CDR3 consists of 15 residues.

The rearrangement joins TRBV9 to TRBJ1-1, with 8 bases that match TRBD1. V dropped 9 bases and J dropped 1; count of bases not matched to a gene: 14. The CDR3 runs 16 residues. Germline values: CDR1 SGDLS, CDR2 YYNGEE. CDR3 amino acids: CATPGTGSFRNTEAFF. Written as DNA, the CDR3 is TGTGCCACTCCCGGGACAGGCTCGTTTCGGAACACTGAAGCTTTCTTT.

This chain connects TRBV7-2 to TRBJ2-1; D is perhaps TRBD1 (6 bases). The CDR3 is made up of 16 amino acids. Trimming stripped 2 bases from V and 3 bases from J, with 14 bases between. Looked up from germline, CDR1 is SGHTA and CDR2 is FQGNSA. CDR3 coding DNA: TGTGCCAGCAGCTTACCCCAGGGGCCCCTCTACAATGAGCAGTTCTTC. Translation gives CASSLPQGPLYNEQFF.